A single sample gave rise to the 10 T cell receptor beta chains below, sequenced in a study of Ad26.COV2.S vaccination and SARS-CoV-2 variants. Assay used: immunoSEQ multiplex PCR; TCRdb lists only in-frame clones, some missing. The profile covers 300,000 to 350,000 clones, with more than 70% appearing a single time and less than 2% taken by the ten largest. Specified treatment: 15 to 20 received Ad26.COV2.S at low or high dose, single or two shots; 5 received placebo; per-sample allocation not given. After the first vaccine or placebo injection, samples were drawn on day 63. Sequences were derived from peripheral blood, sampled in a trial of Ad26.COV2.S vaccine versus placebo. The source of these receptors is a person aged 18 to 65 who received the Ad26.COV2.S COVID-19 vaccine or a placebo.

This clone was picked up one time. The gene calls are TRBV29-1 and TRBJ1-1; a weak D match, TRBD1 (5 bases). Trimming took 6 bases from V and 0 from J, leaving 14 bases between them. The germline V gene has CDR1 SQVTM and CDR2 ANQGSEA. This CDR3 region has 14 residues. CDR3 residues: CSVWGPNLNTEAFF. As DNA, the CDR3 is TGCAGCGTGTGGGGCCCGAACTTGAACACTGAAGCTTTCTTT.

This clone appeared many times. The rearrangement links TRBV6-1 to TRBJ2-5, with 12 bases identical to TRBD2. This CDR3 has 15 amino acids. J gave up 2 bases and V 2 bases, and 0 bases lay outside the gene matches. Germline V gene lookup returns CDR1 MNHNS and CDR2 SASEGT. The CDR3 reads CASSELAGGQETQYF. Here the CDR3 DNA reads TGTGCCAGCAGTGAACTAGCGGGGGGGCAAGAGACCCAGTACTTC.

This chain uses TRBV4-3 with TRBJ2-2; possibly TRBD2 for D (5 bases). V lost 3 bases and J lost 5, with 13 bases in between. Germline V CDR1 and CDR2: LGHNA, YSLEER. The CDR3 spans 15 residues. The CDR3 loop is CASSQPGPGTGELFF. The CDR3 DNA follows: TGCGCCAGCAGCCAGCCGGGCCCGGGGACCGGGGAGCTGTTTTTT.

The V call is TRBV10-3, the J call TRBJ1-6; D is uncertain. Germline values: CDR1 ENHRY, CDR2 SYGVKD. This CDR3 spans 14 amino acids. Trimming pared 3 bases from V and 6 bases from J, leaving 9 bases between. In nucleotides, the CDR3 is TGTGCCATCAGTGAAACAGCTTTTAATTCACCCCTCCACTTT. This codes for CAISETAFNSPLHF.

CDR3 residues: CASSLTRTEYNEQFF. The CDR3, as DNA: TGTGCCAGCTCACTCACTAGGACTGAATATAATGAGCAGTTCTTC. The chain employs TRBV18 and TRBJ2-1; weak D call: TRBD2 (5 bases). The length of the CDR3 is 15 residues. Germline CDR1 is KGHSH and CDR2 is LQKENI. With 4 bases removed from V and 7 bases from J, the gap between germline ends came to 17 bases.

Note on this clone: Other DNA sequences in the same sample also yield this CDR3. This chain links TRBV10-3 with TRBJ1-4; 7 bases are shared with TRBD1. The germline gives CDR1 ENHRY, CDR2 SYGVKD. V was pared by 2 bases and J by 6 bases, with 3 bases of the junction left unmatched. The CDR3 extends over 14 amino acids. The CDR3 region is CAISERQGDEKLFF. The CDR3 DNA reads TGTGCCATCAGTGAGAGGCAGGGGGATGAAAAACTGTTTTTT.

This clone has just a few counts. The chain carries TRBV19 and TRBJ2-7; no reliable D call. The CDR3 sequence is 13 residues long. CDR1 and CDR2 from the germline V gene are LNHDA and SQIVND (reference sequence). Trimming took off 8 bases at V and 3 bases at J, with 14 bases between the two ends. DNA of the CDR3: TGTGCCAGTCCCCACCTCGACTTCTACGAGCAGTACTTC. Translated, it gives CASPHLDFYEQYF.

The chain combines TRBV7-2 with TRBJ2-1, with unresolved D. Trimming stripped 3 bases from V and 10 bases from J, with 7 bases between. The CDR3 length is 11 residues. Germline V lookup: CDR1 SGHTA, CDR2 FQGNSA. CDR3 in amino acids: CASSFMGEQFF. DNA of the CDR3: TGTGCCAGCAGCTTCATGGGCGAGCAGTTCTTC.

The rearrangement links TRBV7-2 to TRBJ2-2; 8 positions match TRBD1. Trimming took 5 bases from V and 0 from J; bases not matched to a gene: 8. Looked up from germline, CDR1 is SGHTA and CDR2 is FQGNSA. CDR3 length: 17 amino acids. This CDR3 reads CASSLGQGLTNTGELFF. CDR3 bases: TGTGCCAGCAGCCTCGGACAGGGACTTACGAACACCGGGGAGCTGTTTTTT.

This clone was detected only a few times. The chain has TRBV4-1 and TRBJ2-1, with 7 nucleotides matching TRBD2. CDR3 size: 16 residues. In germline, CDR1 is MGHRA, CDR2 YSYEKL. V shed 4 bases and J 3 bases; nucleotides not matched to a gene: 9. CDR3 sequence (DNA): TGCGCCAGCAGCCCCGCCCCAGCGGGGTTCTACAATGAGCAGTTCTTC. Translated: CASSPAPAGFYNEQFF.